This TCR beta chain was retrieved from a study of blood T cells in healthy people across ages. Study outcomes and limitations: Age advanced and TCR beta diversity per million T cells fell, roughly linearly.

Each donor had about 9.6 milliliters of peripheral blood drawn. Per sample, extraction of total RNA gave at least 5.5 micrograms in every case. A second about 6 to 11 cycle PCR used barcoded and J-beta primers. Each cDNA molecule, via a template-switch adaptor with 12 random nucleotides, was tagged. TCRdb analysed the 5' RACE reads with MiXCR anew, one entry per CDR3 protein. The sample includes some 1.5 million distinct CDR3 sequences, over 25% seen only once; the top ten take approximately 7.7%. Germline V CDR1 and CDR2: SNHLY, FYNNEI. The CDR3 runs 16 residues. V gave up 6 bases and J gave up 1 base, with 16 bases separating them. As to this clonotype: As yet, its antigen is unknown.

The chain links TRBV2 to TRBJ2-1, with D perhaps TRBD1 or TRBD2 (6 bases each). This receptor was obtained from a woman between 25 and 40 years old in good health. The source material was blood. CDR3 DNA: TGTGCCAGCAGCCCTAGAGGGGGACTGTCCTACAATGAGCAGTTCTTC. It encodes CASSPRGGLSYNEQFF.